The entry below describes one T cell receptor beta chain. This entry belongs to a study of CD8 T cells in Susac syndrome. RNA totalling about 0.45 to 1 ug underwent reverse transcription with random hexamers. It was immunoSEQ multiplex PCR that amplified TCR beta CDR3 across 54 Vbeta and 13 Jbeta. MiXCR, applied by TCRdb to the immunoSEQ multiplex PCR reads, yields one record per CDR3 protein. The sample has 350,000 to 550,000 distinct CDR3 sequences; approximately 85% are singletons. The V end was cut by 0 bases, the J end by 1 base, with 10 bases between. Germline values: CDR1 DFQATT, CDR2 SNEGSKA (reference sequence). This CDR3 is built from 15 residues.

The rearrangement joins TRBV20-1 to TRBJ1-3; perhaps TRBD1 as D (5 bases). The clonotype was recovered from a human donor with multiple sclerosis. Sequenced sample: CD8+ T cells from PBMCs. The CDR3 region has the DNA TGCAGTGCTAGAGATTTTCGGGGGTCTGGAAACACCATATATTTT. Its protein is CSARDFRGSGNTIYF.